Shown below are 29 T cell receptor beta chains from a single sample sequenced in a study of blood T cell repertoires in COVID-19. The table came from immunoSEQ multiplex PCR; TCRdb's copy has only in-frame clones and leaves some out. The profile shows 50,000 or so clones, more than 85% of them singletons. Specimen: peripheral blood. These receptors came from an elderly woman with acute or convalescent COVID-19.

The chain recombines TRBV7-2 with TRBJ1-6; 9 bases are a match to TRBD1. CDR3 length: 14 amino acids. Germline values: CDR1 SGHTA, CDR2 FQGNSA. V trimming: 4 bases; J trimming: 10 bases; junction bases outside the gene matches: 5. CDR3 protein: CASSYTGGWSPLHF. The DNA of the CDR3 is TGTGCCAGCAGCTACACAGGGGGCTGGTCACCCCTCCACTTT.

In this sample, this clone turned up a few times. The CDR3: CATRTSGTNNEQFF. The DNA for the CDR3 is TGTGCCACAAGGACTAGCGGAACAAACAATGAGCAGTTCTTC. The chain has TRBV24-1 and TRBJ2-1; TRBD2 aligns across 10 bases. Germline V CDR1 and CDR2: KGHDR, SFDVKD. V shed 10 bases and J 5 bases; nucleotides not matched to a gene: 7. CDR3 length: 14 amino acids.

The chain joins TRBV7-8 to TRBJ1-2; 7 positions match TRBD1. The V and J ends lost 3 bases and 6 bases, in that order; junction bases with no gene match: 10. The CDR3 consists of 15 residues. Germline V CDR1 and CDR2: SGHVS, FQNEAQ. The CDR3 sequence is CASSFYTSGTDGYTF. The CDR3 DNA follows: TGTGCCAGCAGCTTTTATACCTCCGGGACAGATGGCTACACCTTC.

This sequence joins TRBV7-2 and TRBJ1-5; 9 positions match TRBD1. J lost 6 bases, V lost 5 bases, and 8 bases had no gene match. The CDR3 length is 15 residues. Germline V gene data show CDR1 as SGHTA and CDR2 as FQGNSA. This CDR3 is CASSQTGGTSQPQHF. The CDR3 DNA reads TGTGCCAGCAGCCAGACAGGGGGGACGAGTCAGCCCCAGCATTTT.

Here the CDR3 reads CASSLVAGRVGNNEQFF. In DNA form, the CDR3 reads TGTGCCAGCAGCCTCGTAGCCGGAAGGGTCGGGAACAATGAGCAGTTCTTC. The genes are TRBV7-2 and TRBJ2-1, with D perhaps matching TRBD2 (5 bases). Germline V CDR1 and CDR2: SGHTA, FQGNSA. The V end was cut by 5 bases, the J end by 5 bases, with 22 bases between. CDR3 size: 17 residues.

The rearrangement joins TRBV4-3 to TRBJ2-2; 8 bases fit TRBD2. V trimming: 8 bases; J trimming: 4 bases; junction bases outside the gene matches: 15. CDR3 length equals 17 residues. Per the germline V gene, CDR1 is LGHNA and CDR2 is YSLEER. CDR3 coding DNA: TGCGCCAGCTGCCGAGGGGACGGGACTAGGGGCACCGGGGAGCTGTTTTTT. It translates to CASCRGDGTRGTGELFF.

V is TRBV4-2 and J is TRBJ2-3, with 7 bases aligning to TRBD1. J was trimmed by 5 bases and V by 2 bases; bases with no gene match: 10. Germline V gene data show CDR1 as LGHNA and CDR2 as YNFKEQ. The CDR3 spans 16 residues. DNA of the CDR3: TGTGCCAGCAGCCAACCCGACAGGGTGGGGCAAGATACGCAGTATTTT. Encoded protein: CASSQPDRVGQDTQYF.

The chain couples TRBV4-2 to TRBJ1-4; TRBD1 agrees at 7 bases. Trimming at V came to 5 bases and at J to 6 bases, leaving 12 bases not matched to a gene. Germline values: CDR1 LGHNA, CDR2 YNFKEQ. This CDR3 is 16 amino acids long. The CDR3 loop is CASSSAPGQTYEKLFF. The CDR3 DNA reads TGTGCCAGCAGCTCAGCCCCGGGACAGACTTATGAAAAACTGTTTTTT.

This clone appeared a single time. The V call is TRBV19, the J call TRBJ2-1, with 10 positions matching TRBD2. This CDR3 region has 17 residues. Germline CDR1 reads LNHDA; CDR2 reads SQIVND (reference sequence). V dropped 2 bases and J dropped 6; count of bases not matched to a gene: 10. The CDR3 nucleotides are TGTGCCAGTAGTATAAGCTCTCGGACTAGCGGAATCAATGAGCAGTTCTTC. Translated: CASSISSRTSGINEQFF. Supplemented by reference TRBV19 and TRBJ2-1, the full variable domain reads DGGITQSPKYLFRKEGQNVTLSCEQNLNHDAMYWYRQDPGQGLRLIYYSQIVNDFQKGDIAEGYSVSREKKESFPLTVTSAQKNPTAFYLCASSISSRTSGINEQFFGPGTRLTVL.

The chain has TRBV6-5 and TRBJ2-2; 9 positions match TRBD2. V lost 2 bases and J lost 6; bases outside the gene matches: 7. CDR3 length: 16 amino acids. The V gene's germline CDR1 is MNHEY and CDR2 SVGAGI. The CDR3 DNA follows: TGTGCCAGCAGTTACCTGGCGGGAGGGCCTGCCGGGGAGCTGTTTTTT. Amino acid sequence: CASSYLAGGPAGELFF.

V and J are TRBV12-3 or TRBV12-4 and TRBJ2-1, with 7 bases lining up with TRBD2. The J segment lost 8 bases and the V segment lost 7 bases, leaving 8 bases of the junction unmatched. The CDR3 loop spans 13 amino acids. This chain's CDR3 is CASKLVTSDEQFF. In DNA, the CDR3 is TGTGCCAGCAAGTTGGTAACTAGCGATGAGCAGTTCTTC.

This clone was counted only a few times. The V and J genes are TRBV6-2 or TRBV6-3 and TRBJ1-5; TRBD1 might be the D (5 bases). The V gene's germline CDR1 is MNHEY and CDR2 SVGEGT. Deletions cut 4 bases from V and 6 bases from J, with 16 bases between. This CDR3 spans 15 amino acids. The CDR3 DNA follows: TGTGCCAGCAGTTCCGGCGGGGTCGGGACTCAGCCCCAGCATTTT. Protein product: CASSSGGVGTQPQHF.

The CDR3 loop reads CASSLGDSQGEKLFF. Here the CDR3 DNA reads TGTGCCAGCAGCTTAGGGGACAGTCAAGGTGAAAAACTGTTTTTT. The chain couples TRBV7-2 to TRBJ1-4; 7 nucleotides align to TRBD1. The CDR3 extends over 15 amino acids. Trimming cost V 1 base and J 7 bases; bases outside gene matches: 6. Germline CDR1 and CDR2: SGHTA and FQGNSA.

V and J are TRBV5-1 and TRBJ1-6; D not resolved. Trimming removed 0 bases from V and 8 bases from J, with 6 bases in between. CDR3 size: 13 residues. CDR1 and CDR2 (germline): SGHRS, YFSETQ. This CDR3 is CASSLGLDSPLHF. In DNA form, the CDR3 reads TGCGCCAGCAGCTTGGGACTGGATTCACCCCTCCACTTT. The whole variable domain, remainder taken from reference TRBV5-1 and TRBJ1-6, is KAGVTQTPRYLIKTRGQQVTLSCSPISGHRSVSWYQQTPGQGLQFLFEYFSETQRNKGNFPGRFSGRQFSNSRSEMNVSTLELGDSALYLCASSLGLDSPLHFGNGTRLTVT.

V is TRBV11-3 and J is TRBJ1-1; D call uncertain. This CDR3 spans 15 amino acids. The germline gives CDR1 SGHNT, CDR2 YENEEA. Trimming stripped 1 base from V and 0 bases from J, with 9 bases between. CDR3 amino acids: CASSLVRLMNTEAFF. The CDR3 bases are TGTGCCAGCAGCTTAGTCAGACTGATGAACACTGAAGCTTTCTTT.

The chain recombines TRBV6-5 with TRBJ2-7, with TRBD1 matching over 8 bases. CDR1 and CDR2 from the germline V gene are MNHEY and SVGAGI. This CDR3 is 15 amino acids long. The trim removed 5 bases at V and 0 bases at J, leaving 6 bases unmatched. The CDR3 is CASSNRDRPSYEQYF. The CDR3 coding sequence is TGTGCCAGCAGTAACCGGGACAGGCCCTCCTACGAGCAGTACTTC.

The CDR3 loop reads CASSLHGVRLAGHEQFF. In nucleotides, the CDR3 is TGTGCCAGCAGCTTACATGGTGTCCGACTAGCGGGACATGAGCAGTTCTTC. The chain uses TRBV7-9 and TRBJ2-1; 11 nucleotides line up with TRBD2. CDR1 is SEHNR, CDR2 FQNEAQ, per germline (reference sequence). Trimming at V came to 2 bases and at J to 8 bases, leaving 11 bases not matched to a gene. The CDR3 contains 17 residues.

The chain recombines TRBV18 with TRBJ1-5, with D maybe TRBD1 (5 bases). Per germline, CDR1 KGHSH and CDR2 LQKENI. Trimming pared 6 bases from V and 5 bases from J, leaving 11 bases between. The CDR3 sequence is 13 residues long. CDR3 sequence reads: CASSRGVDQPQHF. In nucleotides, the CDR3 is TGTGCCAGCTCCCGGGGGGTAGATCAGCCCCAGCATTTT.

V usage is TRBV29-1 and J usage is TRBJ2-3; no reliable D call. Trimming pared 8 bases from V and 0 bases from J, leaving 12 bases between. CDR1 and CDR2 (germline): SQVTM, ANQGSEA. The CDR3 is 13 amino acids. The CDR3 nucleotides are TGCAGCACCTTCGAAGAGAGCACAGATACGCAGTATTTT. It specifies CSTFEESTDTQYF.

V and J are TRBV5-1 and TRBJ2-1, with D perhaps matching TRBD1 (6 bases). This CDR3 comprises 12 residues. Germline-derived CDR1 and CDR2 are SGHRS and YFSETQ. V lost 2 bases and J 12 bases, leaving 12 bases between the germline ends. This CDR3 reads CASSLSEGVQFF. In DNA, the CDR3 is TGCGCCAGCAGCTTATCTGAGGGGGTGCAGTTCTTC.

V is TRBV5-1 and J is TRBJ2-6; D is possibly TRBD2 (5 bases). The CDR3 contains 17 residues. Germline values: CDR1 SGHRS, CDR2 YFSETQ. Trimming took 0 bases from V and 2 from J, leaving 12 bases between them. The CDR3 nucleotides read TGCGCCAGCAGCTTGGCCACGGGGTCAGCTGGGGCCAACGTCCTGACTTTC. It is translated as CASSLATGSAGANVLTF.

The chain joins TRBV19 to TRBJ2-3; 7 bases align to TRBD2. Germline V gene lookup returns CDR1 LNHDA and CDR2 SQIVND (reference sequence). The junction had 15 bases not matched to a gene; V was cut back by 4 bases and J by 8 bases. The CDR3 is made up of 16 amino acids. CDR3: CASSTPTAGEPGTQYF. CDR3 coding DNA: TGTGCCAGTAGTACCCCTACCGCGGGGGAGCCGGGTACGCAGTATTTT.

This chain links TRBV5-1 with TRBJ1-1, with 9 bases fitting TRBD1. V gave up 2 bases and J gave up 0 bases; unmatched junction bases: 8. This CDR3 has 17 residues. Germline loops: CDR1 SGHRS, CDR2 YFSETQ. For the CDR3, the DNA is TGCGCCAGCAGCTTCCTAGGACAGGGGTACATGAACACTGAAGCTTTCTTT. Translated, it gives CASSFLGQGYMNTEAFF.

The genes are TRBV29-1 and TRBJ2-5; tentative D call: TRBD2 (5 bases). The V and J ends lost 7 bases and 3 bases respectively, with 15 bases between them. The length of the CDR3 is 13 residues. Germline values: CDR1 SQVTM, CDR2 ANQGSEA. The CDR3 nucleotides are TGCAGCGCAAGGGTGCTGGGAGAAGAGACCCAGTACTTC. Protein: CSARVLGEETQYF.

The gene calls are TRBV5-1 and TRBJ2-7, with unresolved D. Germline V gene sequence: CDR1 SGHRS, CDR2 YFSETQ. There are 13 residues in the CDR3. Trimming stripped 0 bases from V and 1 base from J, with 5 bases between. The CDR3 spells CASSLDQSYEQYF. CDR3 DNA: TGCGCCAGCAGCTTGGATCAGTCCTACGAGCAGTACTTC.

The chain couples TRBV30 to TRBJ2-1; TRBD2 aligns across 10 bases. V trimming: 3 bases; J trimming: 7 bases; junction bases outside the gene matches: 9. This CDR3 has 15 residues. Germline V gene data show CDR1 as GTSNPN and CDR2 as SVGIG (reference sequence). Written as DNA, the CDR3 is TGTGCCTGGAGGGGGCGCCTAGCGGGAGATAATGAGCAGTTCTTC. Protein product: CAWRGRLAGDNEQFF.

This chain links TRBV5-1 with TRBJ2-1; TRBD2 aligns across 9 bases. The V gene's germline CDR1 is SGHRS and CDR2 YFSETQ. The V and J ends lost 0 bases and 0 bases, in that order; junction bases with no gene match: 7. The CDR3 contains 18 residues. As DNA, the CDR3 is TGCGCCAGCAGCTTGGAAACTAGCGGGTTGAGCTCCTACAATGAGCAGTTCTTC. Residues: CASSLETSGLSSYNEQFF.

This rearrangement joins TRBV24-1 to TRBJ2-2; 8 bases fit TRBD1. The CDR3 consists of 16 residues. Germline CDR1 KGHDR, CDR2 SFDVKD. V dropped 4 bases and J dropped 1; count of bases not matched to a gene: 4. The CDR3 is CATSESDRVNTGELFF. The CDR3 nucleotides read TGTGCCACCAGTGAGTCGGACAGGGTGAACACCGGGGAGCTGTTTTTT.

This clone was found a few times. This rearrangement joins TRBV7-3 to TRBJ2-1, with TRBD2 matching over 8 bases. Trimming took 1 base from V and 6 from J; bases not matched to a gene: 5. CDR3 length: 15 amino acids. Per the germline V gene, CDR1 is SGHTA and CDR2 is FQGTGA. In DNA form, the CDR3 reads TGTGCCAGCAGCTTAAACTTCCTAGCGGGCAATGAGCAGTTCTTC. Translated, it gives CASSLNFLAGNEQFF. The full variable domain, completed using reference TRBV7-3 and TRBJ2-1, is GAGVSQTPSNKVTEKGKYVELRCDPISGHTALYWYRQSLGQGPEFLIYFQGTGAADDSGLPNDRFFAVRPEGSVSTLKIQRTERGDSAVYLCASSLNFLAGNEQFFGPGTRLTVL.